This T cell receptor beta chain was found in a study of T cell responses to AZD1222 COVID-19 vaccine. Findings and limits, study-wide: Repertoires were sampled only after the peak T cell response.

This CDR3 spans 16 amino acids. Germline V lookup: CDR1 MGHRA, CDR2 YSYEKL. The V end lost 0 bases, the J end lost 7 bases, and 13 bases lay between the germline ends. As to this clone: The antigen remains undetermined.

Clones were read by immunoSEQ multiplex PCR, and TCRdb kept only the in-frame ones, dropping some. The table has around 150,000 clones, 65% to 90% seen once. The origin of this receptor is an adult who received the MenACWY meningococcal vaccine as a control. V usage is TRBV4-1 and J usage is TRBJ1-6; D perhaps matches TRBD1 (5 bases). The input for sequencing was peripheral blood, taken 28 days after the second dose of the MenACWY control vaccine. The CDR3 coding sequence is TGCGCCAGCAGCCAAGACCGGCAGGGCTGGAATTCACCCCTCCACTTT. This sequence encodes CASSQDRQGWNSPLHF.